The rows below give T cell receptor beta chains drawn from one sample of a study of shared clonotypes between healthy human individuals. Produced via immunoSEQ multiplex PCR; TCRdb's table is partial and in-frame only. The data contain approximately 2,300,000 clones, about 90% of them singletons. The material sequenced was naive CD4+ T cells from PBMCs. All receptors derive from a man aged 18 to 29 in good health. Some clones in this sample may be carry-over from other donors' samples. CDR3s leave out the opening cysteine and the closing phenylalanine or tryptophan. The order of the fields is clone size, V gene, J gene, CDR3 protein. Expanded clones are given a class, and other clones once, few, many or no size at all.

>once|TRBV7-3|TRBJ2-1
ASSIRGGPGSYNEQF
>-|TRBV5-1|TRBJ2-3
ASSLDGSPTDTQY
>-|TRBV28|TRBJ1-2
ASSSTRDGYT
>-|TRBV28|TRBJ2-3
ASSPPLAGGPDTQY
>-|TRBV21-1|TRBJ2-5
ASSKGSSQIRQGTRETQY
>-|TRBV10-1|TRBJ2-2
ASSRTGTGGTGELF
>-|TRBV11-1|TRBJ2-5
ASSLGTIQETQY
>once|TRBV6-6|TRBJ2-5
ASSLYGSQETQY
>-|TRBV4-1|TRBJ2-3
ASSQVLVRDIQKDTQY
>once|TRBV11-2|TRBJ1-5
ASSESSGLSKSQPQH
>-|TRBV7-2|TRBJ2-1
ASSWGGSGLYNEQF
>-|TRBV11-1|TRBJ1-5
ASSPGLLGDQPQH
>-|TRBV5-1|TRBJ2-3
ASSLGLAGGSTDTQY
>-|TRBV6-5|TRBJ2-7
ASSPDNYEQY
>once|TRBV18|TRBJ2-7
ASSPPSSYEQY
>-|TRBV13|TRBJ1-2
ASSFKWSGYT
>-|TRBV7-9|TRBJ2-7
ASSLSSAEQY
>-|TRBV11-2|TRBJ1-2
ASSWDRSSYGYT
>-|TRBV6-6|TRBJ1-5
ASSYSAGYSNQPQH
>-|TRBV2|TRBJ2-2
ASTGGGRVAGELF
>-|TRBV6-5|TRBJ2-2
ASTGTSRNTGELF
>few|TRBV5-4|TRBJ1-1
ASKSMNTEAF
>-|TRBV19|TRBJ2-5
ASSGTTGGTQY
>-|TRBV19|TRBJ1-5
ASSINLWTGGDYSNQPQH
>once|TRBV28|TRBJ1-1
ASRPTGDTEAF
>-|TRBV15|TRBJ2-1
ATSPPLVARGRNNEQF
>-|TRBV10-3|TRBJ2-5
AISDKDRGSEKTQY
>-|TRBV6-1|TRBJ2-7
ASSAGTDYEQY
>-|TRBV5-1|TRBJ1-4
ASSATSATNEKLF
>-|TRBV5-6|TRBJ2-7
ASSPRELITYEQY
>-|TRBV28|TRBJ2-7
ASSSSYRDRSYEQY
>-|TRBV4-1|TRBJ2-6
ASSQGTASGANVLT
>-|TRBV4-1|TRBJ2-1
ASSQEEELAGRHEQF
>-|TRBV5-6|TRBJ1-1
ASSSTGVGTEAF
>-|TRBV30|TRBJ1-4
AWSPDTNEKLF
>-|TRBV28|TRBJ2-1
ASSSGGGSYNEQF
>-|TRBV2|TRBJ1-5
ASTSPGGQPQH
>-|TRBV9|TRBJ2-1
ASSVGEGSRSYNEQF
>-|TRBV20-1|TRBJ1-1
SGRENTEAF
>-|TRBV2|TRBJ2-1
ASSVRGSGSYNEQF
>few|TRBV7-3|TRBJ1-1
ASGVGAHTEAF
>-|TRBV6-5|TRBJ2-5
ASRGGRQETQY
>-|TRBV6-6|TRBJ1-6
ASSYSWGVEPLH
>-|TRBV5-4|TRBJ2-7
ASTKAGGKYEQY
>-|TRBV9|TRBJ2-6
ASSVGGGANVLT
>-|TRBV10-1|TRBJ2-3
ASSRLPRGGDTQY